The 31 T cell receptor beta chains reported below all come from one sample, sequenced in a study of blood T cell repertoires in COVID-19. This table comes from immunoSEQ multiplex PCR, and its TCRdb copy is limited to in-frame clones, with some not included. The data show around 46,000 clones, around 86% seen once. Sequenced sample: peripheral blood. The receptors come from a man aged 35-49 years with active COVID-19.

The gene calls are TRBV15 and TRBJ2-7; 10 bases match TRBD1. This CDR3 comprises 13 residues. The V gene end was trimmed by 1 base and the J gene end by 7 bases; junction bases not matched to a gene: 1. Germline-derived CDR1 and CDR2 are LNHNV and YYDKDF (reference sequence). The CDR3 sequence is CATSRGTGGEQYF. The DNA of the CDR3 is TGTGCCACCAGCAGAGGGACAGGGGGAGAGCAGTACTTC.

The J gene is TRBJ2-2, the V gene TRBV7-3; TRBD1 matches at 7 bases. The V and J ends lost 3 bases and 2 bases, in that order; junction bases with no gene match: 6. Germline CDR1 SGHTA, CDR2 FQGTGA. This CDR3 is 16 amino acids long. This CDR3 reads CASSFRDRVNTGELFF. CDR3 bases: TGTGCCAGCAGCTTTCGGGACAGAGTTAACACCGGGGAGCTGTTTTTT.

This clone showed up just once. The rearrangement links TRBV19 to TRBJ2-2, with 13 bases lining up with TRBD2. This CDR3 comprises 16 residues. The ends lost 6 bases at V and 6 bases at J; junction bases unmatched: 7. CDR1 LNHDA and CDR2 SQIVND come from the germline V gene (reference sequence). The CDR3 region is CASRVLAGGPAGELFF. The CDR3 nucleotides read TGTGCCAGTAGGGTACTAGCGGGAGGGCCTGCCGGGGAGCTGTTTTTT.

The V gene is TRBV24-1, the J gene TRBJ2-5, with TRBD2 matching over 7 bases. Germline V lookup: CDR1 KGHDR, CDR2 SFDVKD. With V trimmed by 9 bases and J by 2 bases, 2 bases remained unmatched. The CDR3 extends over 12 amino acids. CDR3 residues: CATAGAQETQYF. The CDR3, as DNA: TGTGCCACCGCGGGAGCTCAAGAGACCCAGTACTTC.

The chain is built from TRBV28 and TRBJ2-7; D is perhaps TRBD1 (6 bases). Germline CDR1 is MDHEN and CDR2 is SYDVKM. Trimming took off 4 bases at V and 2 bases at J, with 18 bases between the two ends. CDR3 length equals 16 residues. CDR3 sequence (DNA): TGTGCCAGCAGTTCGCCCAGACTGGGGGCAACCTACGAGCAGTACTTC. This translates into CASSSPRLGATYEQYF.

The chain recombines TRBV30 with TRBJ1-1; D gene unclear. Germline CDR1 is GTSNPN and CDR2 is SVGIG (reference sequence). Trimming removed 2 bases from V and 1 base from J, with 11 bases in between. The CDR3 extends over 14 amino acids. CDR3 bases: TGTGCCTGGAGTATGGAGGCCGGGAACACTGAAGCTTTCTTT. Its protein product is CAWSMEAGNTEAFF.

Written as DNA, the CDR3 is TGTGCCAGCAGCCCCTACAGGGGTCCGGCTGATAATGAAAAACTGTTTTTT. It is translated as CASSPYRGPADNEKLFF. The chain joins TRBV6-2 or TRBV6-3 to TRBJ1-4, with 7 bases lining up with TRBD1. This CDR3 region has 17 residues. The germline V gene encodes CDR1 MNHEY and CDR2 SVGEGT. J was trimmed by 4 bases and V by 6 bases; bases with no gene match: 14.

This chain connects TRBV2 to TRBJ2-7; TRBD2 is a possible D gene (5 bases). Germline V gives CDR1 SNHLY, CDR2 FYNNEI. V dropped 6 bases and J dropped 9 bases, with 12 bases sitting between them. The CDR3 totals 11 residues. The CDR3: CASRDRGRQYF. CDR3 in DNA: TGTGCCAGCAGGGATCGGGGAAGGCAGTACTTC.

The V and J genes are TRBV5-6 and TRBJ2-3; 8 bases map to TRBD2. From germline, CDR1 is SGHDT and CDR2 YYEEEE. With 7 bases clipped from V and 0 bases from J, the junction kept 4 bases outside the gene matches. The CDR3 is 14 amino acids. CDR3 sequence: CASRGGASTDTQYF. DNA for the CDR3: TGTGCCAGCCGGGGGGGTGCTAGCACAGATACGCAGTATTTT.

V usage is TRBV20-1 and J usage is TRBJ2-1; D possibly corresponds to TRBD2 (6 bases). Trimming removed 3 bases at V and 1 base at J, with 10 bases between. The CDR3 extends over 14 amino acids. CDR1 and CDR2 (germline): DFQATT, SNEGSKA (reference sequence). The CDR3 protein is CSASGGTSYNEQFF. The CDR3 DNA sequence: TGCAGTGCTAGTGGCGGGACTTCCTACAATGAGCAGTTCTTC.

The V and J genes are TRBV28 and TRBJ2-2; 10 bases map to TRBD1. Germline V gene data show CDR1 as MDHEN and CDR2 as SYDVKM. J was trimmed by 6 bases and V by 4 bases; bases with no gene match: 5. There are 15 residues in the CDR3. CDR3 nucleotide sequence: TGTGCCAGCAGTTCGCGACAGGGGGCGGCCGGGGAGCTGTTTTTT. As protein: CASSSRQGAAGELFF.

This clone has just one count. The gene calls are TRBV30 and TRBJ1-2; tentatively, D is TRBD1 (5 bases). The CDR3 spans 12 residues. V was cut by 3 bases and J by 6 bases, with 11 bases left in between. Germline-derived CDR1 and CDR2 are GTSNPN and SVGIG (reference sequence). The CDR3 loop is CAWRETVDGYTF. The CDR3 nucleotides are TGTGCCTGGAGAGAGACAGTCGATGGCTACACCTTC.

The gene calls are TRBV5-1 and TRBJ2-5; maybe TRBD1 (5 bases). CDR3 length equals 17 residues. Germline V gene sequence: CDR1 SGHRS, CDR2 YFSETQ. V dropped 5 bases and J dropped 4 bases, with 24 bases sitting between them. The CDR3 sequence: CASSQFWTSPAGETQYF. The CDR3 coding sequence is TGCGCCAGCAGTCAATTCTGGACATCACCCGCAGGAGAGACCCAGTACTTC.

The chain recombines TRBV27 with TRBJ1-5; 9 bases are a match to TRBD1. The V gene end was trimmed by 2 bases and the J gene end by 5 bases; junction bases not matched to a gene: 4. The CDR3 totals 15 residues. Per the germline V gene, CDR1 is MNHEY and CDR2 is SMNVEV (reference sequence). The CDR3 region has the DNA TGTGCCAGCAGTTTAAGACAGGGGGGGTATCAGCCCCAGCATTTT. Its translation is CASSLRQGGYQPQHF.

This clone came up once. CDR3 sequence: CASSIRGTEAFF. CDR3 in DNA: TGTGCCAGTAGTATCCGGGGGACTGAAGCTTTCTTT. V gene TRBV19 combines with J gene TRBJ1-1, with D possibly TRBD1 on 5 matching bases. Germline V gene data show CDR1 as LNHDA and CDR2 as SQIVND (reference sequence). The CDR3 is 12 residues long. The germline V and J ends were trimmed by 3 bases and 5 bases, with 7 bases remaining between them.

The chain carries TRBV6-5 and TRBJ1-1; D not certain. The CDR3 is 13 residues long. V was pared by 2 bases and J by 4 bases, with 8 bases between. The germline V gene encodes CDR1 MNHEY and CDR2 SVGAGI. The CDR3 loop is CASSYREGTEAFF. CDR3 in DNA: TGTGCCAGCAGTTACCGGGAGGGCACTGAAGCTTTCTTT.

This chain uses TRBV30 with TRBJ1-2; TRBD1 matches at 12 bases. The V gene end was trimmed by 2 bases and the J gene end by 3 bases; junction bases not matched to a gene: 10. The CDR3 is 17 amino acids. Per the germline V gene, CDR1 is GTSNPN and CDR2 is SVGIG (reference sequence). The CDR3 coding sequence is TGTGCCTGGAGTATAAGGGTGGGGACAGGGGGCTACTATGGCTACACCTTC. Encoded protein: CAWSIRVGTGGYYGYTF. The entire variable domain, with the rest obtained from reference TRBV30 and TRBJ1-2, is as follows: SQTIHQWPATLVQPVGSPLSLECTVEGTSNPNLYWYRQAAGRGLQLLFYSVGIGQISSEVPQNLSASRPQDRQFILSSKKLLLSDSGFYLCAWSIRVGTGGYYGYTFGSGTRLTVV.

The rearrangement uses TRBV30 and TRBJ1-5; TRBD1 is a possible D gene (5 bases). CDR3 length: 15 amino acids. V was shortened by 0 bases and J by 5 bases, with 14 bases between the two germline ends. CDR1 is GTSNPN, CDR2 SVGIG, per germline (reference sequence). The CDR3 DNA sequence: TGTGCCTGGAGTGTACTCGCAGGGCCATATCAGCCCCAGCATTTT. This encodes CAWSVLAGPYQPQHF.

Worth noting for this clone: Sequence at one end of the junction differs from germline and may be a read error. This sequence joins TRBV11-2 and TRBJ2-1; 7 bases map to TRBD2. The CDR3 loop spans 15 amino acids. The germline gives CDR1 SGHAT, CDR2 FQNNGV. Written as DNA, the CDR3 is TGTGCCAGCAGATTAGGACTAGGCTCCTACAATGAGCAGTTCTTC. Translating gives CASRLGLGSYNEQFF.

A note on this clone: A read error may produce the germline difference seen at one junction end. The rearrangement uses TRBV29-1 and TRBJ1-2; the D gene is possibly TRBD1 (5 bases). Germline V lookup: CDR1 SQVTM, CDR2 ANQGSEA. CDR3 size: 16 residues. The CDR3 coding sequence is TGCATCGTTGAAAACCCCCGGGACTCCTTAAACTATGGCTACACCTTC. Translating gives CIVENPRDSLNYGYTF. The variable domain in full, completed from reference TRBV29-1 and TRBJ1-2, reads SAVISQKPSRDICQRGTSLTIQCQVDSQVTMMFWYRQQPGQSLTLIATANQGSEATYESGFVIDKFPISRPNLTFSTLTVSNMSPEDSSIYLCIVENPRDSLNYGYTFGSGTRLTVV.

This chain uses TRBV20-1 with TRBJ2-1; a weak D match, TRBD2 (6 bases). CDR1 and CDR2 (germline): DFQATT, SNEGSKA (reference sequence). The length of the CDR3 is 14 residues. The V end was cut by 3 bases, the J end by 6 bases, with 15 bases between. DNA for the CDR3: TGCAGTGCTAGTCGACTAGTCTGGGGCAATGAGCAGTTCTTC. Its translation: CSASRLVWGNEQFF.

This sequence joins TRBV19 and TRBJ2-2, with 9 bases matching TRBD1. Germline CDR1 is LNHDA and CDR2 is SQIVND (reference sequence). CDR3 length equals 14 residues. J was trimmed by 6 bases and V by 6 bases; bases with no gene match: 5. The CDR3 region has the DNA TGTGCCAGTAGGGGGACAGGGATCGCCGGGGAGCTGTTTTTT. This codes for CASRGTGIAGELFF.

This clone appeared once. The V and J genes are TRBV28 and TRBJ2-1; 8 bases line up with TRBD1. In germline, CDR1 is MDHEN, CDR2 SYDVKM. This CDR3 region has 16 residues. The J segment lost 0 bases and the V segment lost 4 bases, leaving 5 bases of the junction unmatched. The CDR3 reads CASSSPQGDSYNEQFF. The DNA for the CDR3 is TGTGCCAGCAGTTCCCCACAGGGGGACTCCTACAATGAGCAGTTCTTC.

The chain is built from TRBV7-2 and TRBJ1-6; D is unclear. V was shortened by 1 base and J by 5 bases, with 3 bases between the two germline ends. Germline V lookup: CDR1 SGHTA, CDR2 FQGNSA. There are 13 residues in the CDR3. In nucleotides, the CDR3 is TGTGCCAGCAGCTTAGAGCATAATTCACCCCTCCACTTT. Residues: CASSLEHNSPLHF.

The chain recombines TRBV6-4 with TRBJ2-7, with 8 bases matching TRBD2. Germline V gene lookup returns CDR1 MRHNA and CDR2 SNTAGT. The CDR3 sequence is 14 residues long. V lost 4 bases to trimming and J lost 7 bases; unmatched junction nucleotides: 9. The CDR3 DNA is TGTGCCAGCAGTGCTGAAGCGGGAGCGGGGGAGCAGTACTTC. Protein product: CASSAEAGAGEQYF.

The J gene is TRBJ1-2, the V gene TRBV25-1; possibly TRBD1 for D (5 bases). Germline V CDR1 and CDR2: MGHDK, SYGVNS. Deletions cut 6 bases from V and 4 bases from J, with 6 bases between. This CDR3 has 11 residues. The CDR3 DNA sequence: TGTGCCAGCAGGGGGGGCTATGGCTACACCTTC. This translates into CASRGGYGYTF.

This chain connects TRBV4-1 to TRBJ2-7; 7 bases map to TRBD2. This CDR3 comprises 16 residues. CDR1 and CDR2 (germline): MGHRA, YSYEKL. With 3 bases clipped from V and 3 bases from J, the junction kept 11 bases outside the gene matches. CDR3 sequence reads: CASSQYPGTTLYEQYF. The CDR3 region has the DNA TGCGCCAGCAGCCAGTACCCCGGGACTACCCTCTACGAGCAGTACTTC.

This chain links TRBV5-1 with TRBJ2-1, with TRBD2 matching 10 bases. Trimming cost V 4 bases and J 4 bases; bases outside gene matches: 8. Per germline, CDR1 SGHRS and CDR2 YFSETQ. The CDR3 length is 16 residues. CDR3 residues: CASSAWASGGYNEQFF. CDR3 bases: TGCGCCAGCAGCGCTTGGGCTAGCGGGGGTTACAATGAGCAGTTCTTC.

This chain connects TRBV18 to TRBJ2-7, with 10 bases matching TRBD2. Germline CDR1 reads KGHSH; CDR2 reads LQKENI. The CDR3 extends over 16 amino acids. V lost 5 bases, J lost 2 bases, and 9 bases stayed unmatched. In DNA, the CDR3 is TGTGCCAGCTCAGACCGGACTAGCGGATCCACCTACGAGCAGTACTTC. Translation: CASSDRTSGSTYEQYF. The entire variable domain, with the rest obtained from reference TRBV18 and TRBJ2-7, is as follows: NAGVMQNPRHLVRRRGQEARLRCSPMKGHSHVYWYRQLPEEGLKFMVYLQKENIIDESGMPKERFSAEFPKEGPSILRIQQVVRGDSAAYFCASSDRTSGSTYEQYFGPGTRLTVT.

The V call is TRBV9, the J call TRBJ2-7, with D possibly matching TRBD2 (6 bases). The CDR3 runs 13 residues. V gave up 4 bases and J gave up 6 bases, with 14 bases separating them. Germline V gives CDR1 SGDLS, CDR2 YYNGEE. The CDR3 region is CASSPGGSGEQYF. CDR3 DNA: TGTGCCAGCAGCCCCGGCGGTAGCGGCGAGCAGTACTTC.

CDR3 DNA: TGTGCCAGCAGCCAATTCTGGGGGGAGACTTTCTTT. This sequence encodes CASSQFWGETFF. The J gene is TRBJ1-1, the V gene TRBV14; D perhaps matches TRBD1 (5 bases). The CDR3 extends over 12 amino acids. V lost 2 bases and J 12 bases, leaving 13 bases between the germline ends. Germline V gives CDR1 SGHDN, CDR2 FVKESK.